The next 31 T cell receptor beta chains were all read from a single sample in a study of cytomegalovirus exposure and HLA in healthy donors. 60 Vbeta and 13 Jbeta primers were used in PCR. Clones were read by immunoSEQ multiplex PCR, and TCRdb kept only the in-frame ones, dropping some. This table holds about 130,000 clones, over 65% found once. Sequenced sample: PBMCs. The receptors come from a female donor in good health and CMV-seropositive.

This clone turned up a few times. One end of the junction varies from germline; a read error may be responsible. The CDR3 coding sequence is TGTGCCAGCAGAGATTTAACCCTACGCCTTATCTTC. This translates into CASRDLTLRLIF. The rearrangement uses TRBV25-1 and TRBJ1-2; no reliable D call. The CDR3 contains 12 residues. From germline, CDR1 is MGHDK and CDR2 SYGVNS.

V and J are TRBV7-9 and TRBJ2-1; 10 bases are shared with TRBD2. CDR3 size: 15 residues. Germline V gene sequence: CDR1 SEHNR, CDR2 FQNEAQ (reference sequence). V shed 3 bases, J shed 7 bases, and the junction held 6 bases outside the gene matches. CDR3 in amino acids: CASSLGLAGENEQFF. CDR3 sequence (DNA): TGTGCCAGCAGCTTGGGGCTAGCGGGAGAAAATGAGCAGTTCTTC.

J is TRBJ2-1 and V is TRBV7-3, with 9 nucleotides matching TRBD1. V lost 1 base, J lost 8 bases, and 6 bases stayed unmatched. Germline CDR1 reads SGHTA; CDR2 reads FQGTGA. The CDR3 runs 15 residues. As DNA, the CDR3 is TGTGCCAGCAGCTTAAATTCAGGACAGGGGTATGAGCAGTTCTTC. Its protein product is CASSLNSGQGYEQFF.

The chain recombines TRBV28 with TRBJ2-5, with D possibly being TRBD1 (6 bases). Near its end, the DNA agrees better with TRBJ2-7, so the J call may be wrong. The germline CDR1 and CDR2 sequences are MDHEN and SYDVKM. The CDR3 is made up of 13 amino acids. The CDR3 sequence is CASHRRDKDEQYF. The CDR3 DNA follows: TGTGCCAGCCACCGCCGGGACAAAGACGAGCAGTACTTC.

The V call is TRBV27, the J call TRBJ2-2, with TRBD2 identical over 11 bases. Germline CDR1 and CDR2: MNHEY and SMNVEV (reference sequence). This CDR3 comprises 18 residues. Losses at the gene ends were 5 bases for V and 4 bases for J; bases not matched to a gene: 12. CDR3 coding DNA: TGTGCCAGCAGTCCAATCGGTCGGACTAGCGGGCTCACCGGGGAGCTGTTTTTT. It translates to CASSPIGRTSGLTGELFF.

This clone was counted between two and nine times. V is TRBV28 and J is TRBJ2-1, with 13 positions matching TRBD2. Germline V gene data show CDR1 as MDHEN and CDR2 as SYDVKM. This CDR3 comprises 16 residues. The V segment lost 3 bases and the J segment 4 bases; nucleotides outside the gene matches: 3. CDR3 DNA sequence: TGTGCCAGCAGTTTGACTAGCGGGGGGCGGTACAATGAGCAGTTCTTC. Translated: CASSLTSGGRYNEQFF.

This chain links TRBV6-5 with TRBJ2-7; 11 bases line up with TRBD2. Germline V gene lookup returns CDR1 MNHEY and CDR2 SVGAGI. V was pared by 4 bases and J by 5 bases, with 7 bases of the junction left unmatched. This CDR3 is built from 15 residues. In DNA form, the CDR3 reads TGTGCCAGCAGTTCCTTAGCGGGAGGGCCGGACGAGCAGTACTTC. Translated: CASSSLAGGPDEQYF.

The chain links TRBV18 to TRBJ1-1; TRBD1 might be the D (5 bases). The CDR3 runs 13 residues. Germline V gene lookup returns CDR1 KGHSH and CDR2 LQKENI. Trimming cost V 5 bases and J 3 bases, with 10 bases left between them. The CDR3 protein is CASSSDRHTEAFF. The DNA for the CDR3 is TGTGCCAGCTCATCCGACAGACACACTGAAGCTTTCTTT.

This chain connects TRBV6-6 to TRBJ1-1; tentatively, D is TRBD1 (5 bases). V lost 5 bases, J lost 6 bases, and 16 bases lay in between. The length of the CDR3 is 14 residues. From germline, CDR1 is MNHNY and CDR2 SVGAGI (reference sequence). DNA for the CDR3: TGTGCCAGCAGTAAATCTCAGGGTCGCGCTGAAGCTTTCTTT. Its translation: CASSKSQGRAEAFF.

This clone has only a few counts. The chain combines TRBV27 with TRBJ2-7; maybe TRBD1 (6 bases). Germline lookup yields CDR1 MNHEY and CDR2 SMNVEV (reference sequence). This CDR3 spans 13 amino acids. Trimming took 7 bases from V and 2 from J, leaving 12 bases between them. For the CDR3, the DNA is TGTGCCAGCAATGGGGGCTTCCCCTACGAGCAGTACTTC. It codes for CASNGGFPYEQYF.

The chain links TRBV29-1 to TRBJ2-5; 8 bases line up with TRBD1. The CDR3 runs to 13 residues. CDR1 is SQVTM, CDR2 ANQGSEA, per germline. Trimming cost V 2 bases and J 4 bases; bases outside gene matches: 3. The CDR3 nucleotides are TGCAGCGTTGAAAAGGACAGGGCAGAGACCCAGTACTTC. Translating gives CSVEKDRAETQYF.

V gene TRBV7-3 combines with J gene TRBJ1-6; D uncertain. The length of the CDR3 is 15 residues. The germline gives CDR1 SGHTA, CDR2 FQGTGA. V lost 1 base to trimming and J lost 7 bases, with 11 bases between them. The CDR3 DNA follows: TGTGCCAGCAGCTTAAATTCAGGAGGAAATTCACCCCTCCACTTT. This encodes CASSLNSGGNSPLHF.

V usage is TRBV14 and J usage is TRBJ2-7; possibly TRBD1 for D (6 bases). Germline V CDR1 and CDR2: SGHDN, FVKESK. CDR3 length: 18 amino acids. V lost 0 bases, J lost 2 bases, and 20 bases lay in between. CDR3 residues: CASSQDKLGQPYPYEQYF. The CDR3 DNA is TGTGCCAGCAGCCAAGATAAGCTAGGACAGCCATATCCCTACGAGCAGTACTTC.

The gene calls are TRBV10-3 and TRBJ1-1; D ambiguous. V lost 10 bases, J lost 5 bases, and 14 bases lay in between. CDR1 and CDR2 (germline): ENHRY, SYGVKD. This CDR3 is 12 amino acids long. The CDR3 sequence: CASTGSGTEAFF. In DNA, the CDR3 is TGTGCCAGTACCGGTTCCGGGACTGAAGCTTTCTTT.

This chain connects TRBV19 to TRBJ1-5; 8 bases fit TRBD1. From germline, CDR1 is LNHDA and CDR2 SQIVND (reference sequence). Trimming removed 7 bases from V and 6 bases from J; junction bases left unmatched: 8. This CDR3 contains 14 residues. This CDR3 is CASILSGGGQPQHF. CDR3 DNA: TGTGCCAGTATCCTTTCAGGGGGCGGTCAGCCCCAGCATTTT.

This clone was found a few times. The chain has TRBV5-6 and TRBJ2-1, with a tentative D call TRBD2 (5 bases). This CDR3 comprises 15 residues. Germline-derived CDR1 and CDR2 are SGHDT and YYEEEE. V was shortened by 1 base and J by 6 bases, with 14 bases between the two germline ends. The CDR3 DNA reads TGTGCCAGCAGCTTGATCGGGATGAGCGGCAATGAGCAGTTCTTC. Translating gives CASSLIGMSGNEQFF.

This chain links TRBV2 with TRBJ2-1; the match to TRBD2 covers 12 bases. J lost 8 bases, V lost 7 bases, and 9 bases had no gene match. The CDR3 contains 15 residues. CDR1 is SNHLY and CDR2 is FYNNEI in the germline V gene. The CDR3 region has the DNA TGTGCCAGCAAGACCCTAGCGGGGGGGCCGGATGAGCAGTTCTTC. It codes for CASKTLAGGPDEQFF. The full variable domain, completed using reference TRBV2 and TRBJ2-1, is EPEVTQTPSHQVTQMGQEVILRCVPISNHLYFYWYRQILGQKVEFLVSFYNNEISEKSEIFDDQFSVERPDGSNFTLKIRSTKLEDSAMYFCASKTLAGGPDEQFFGPGTRLTVL.

The sample holds a few counts of this clone. The V gene is TRBV5-8, the J gene TRBJ2-1; TRBD1 aligns across 7 bases. The trim removed 4 bases at V and 3 bases at J, leaving 7 bases unmatched. This CDR3 is 15 amino acids long. In germline, CDR1 is SGHTS, CDR2 YDEGEE. The CDR3 reads CASSATGQFYNEQFF. CDR3 sequence (DNA): TGTGCCAGCAGCGCCACGGGACAGTTCTACAATGAGCAGTTCTTC.

The chain employs TRBV28 and TRBJ2-7, with TRBD2 as a possible D gene (6 bases). This CDR3 is 13 amino acids long. V was cut by 8 bases and J by 3 bases, with 14 bases left in between. Germline V gives CDR1 MDHEN, CDR2 SYDVKM. CDR3 coding DNA: TGTGCCAGCGGGTCAGGAGGGGACTACGAGCAGTACTTC. It specifies CASGSGGDYEQYF.

The chain recombines TRBV27 with TRBJ1-2; D might be TRBD1 (6 bases). V shed 4 bases and J shed 2 bases, with 17 bases lying between them. The germline CDR1 and CDR2 sequences are MNHEY and SMNVEV (reference sequence). CDR3 length: 16 amino acids. The CDR3 sequence: CASSSTTGTRNYGYTF. The CDR3 DNA sequence: TGTGCCAGCAGTTCGACCACCGGGACAAGGAACTATGGCTACACCTTC.

This clone was observed a few times. The chain links TRBV10-2 to TRBJ2-2; 8 nucleotides agree with TRBD2. In germline, CDR1 is WSHSY, CDR2 SAAADI. With V trimmed by 5 bases and J by 0 bases, 5 bases remained unmatched. CDR3 length: 16 residues. The CDR3 loop reads CASSPIAGPNTGELFF. In nucleotides, the CDR3 is TGCGCCAGCAGTCCTATAGCGGGACCGAACACCGGGGAGCTGTTTTTT.

The chain is built from TRBV5-1 and TRBJ2-3, with TRBD2 as a possible D gene (5 bases). Germline V gene data show CDR1 as SGHRS and CDR2 as YFSETQ. Trimming removed 4 bases from V and 0 bases from J, with 9 bases in between. CDR3 length: 14 residues. CDR3 bases: TGCGCCAGCAGCCCACGGACTAGCACAGATACGCAGTATTTT. Protein product: CASSPRTSTDTQYF.

This clone came up a few times. The chain employs TRBV29-1 and TRBJ2-7; 7 bases are a match to TRBD1. CDR3 length equals 11 residues. Germline CDR1 is SQVTM and CDR2 is ANQGSEA. Germline trimming cut 5 bases from V and 3 bases from J; bases unmatched to any gene: 1. CDR3 sequence (DNA): TGCAGCGTTCGGGACAGCTACGAGCAGTACTTC. It is translated as CSVRDSYEQYF.

The chain recombines TRBV7-3 with TRBJ2-7; D possibly corresponds to TRBD2 (7 bases). Germline V CDR1 and CDR2: SGHTA, FQGTGA. The CDR3 loop spans 15 amino acids. The V gene lost 5 bases and the J gene lost 3 bases, with 17 bases spanning the gap. CDR3 sequence reads: CASSPGGALNYEQYF. The CDR3 DNA follows: TGTGCCAGCAGCCCTGGGGGGGCCTTAAACTACGAGCAGTACTTC.

The chain combines TRBV7-9 with TRBJ2-1; 10 bases fit TRBD2. Germline V CDR1 and CDR2: SEHNR, FQNEAQ (reference sequence). With 5 bases clipped from V and 3 bases from J, the junction kept 7 bases outside the gene matches. This CDR3 has 16 amino acids. As DNA, the CDR3 is TGTGCCAGCAGCACACCTATAGCGGGGGGCTACAATGAGCAGTTCTTC. It codes for CASSTPIAGGYNEQFF.

V is TRBV27 and J is TRBJ2-7, with 9 positions matching TRBD1. This CDR3 spans 15 amino acids. In germline, CDR1 is MNHEY, CDR2 SMNVEV (reference sequence). V lost 6 bases and J lost 5; bases outside the gene matches: 11. CDR3 region: CASRLTRDRVDEQYF. The CDR3 DNA sequence: TGTGCCAGCAGGTTGACCCGGGACAGGGTCGACGAGCAGTACTTC.

There are a few counts of this clone. The chain uses TRBV5-1 and TRBJ1-3; D not resolved. The CDR3 length is 13 residues. The V gene lost 9 bases and the J gene lost 2 bases, with 12 bases spanning the gap. Germline-derived CDR1 and CDR2 are SGHRS and YFSETQ. DNA for the CDR3: TGCGCCACCGCGGAGGCTCCTGGAAACACCATATATTTT. Protein: CATAEAPGNTIYF. Supplemented by reference TRBV5-1 and TRBJ1-3, the full variable domain reads KAGVTQTPRYLIKTRGQQVTLSCSPISGHRSVSWYQQTPGQGLQFLFEYFSETQRNKGNFPGRFSGRQFSNSRSEMNVSTLELGDSALYLCATAEAPGNTIYFGEGSWLTVV.

This chain uses TRBV6-6 with TRBJ1-2, with unresolved D. CDR3 length: 14 residues. V was pared by 5 bases and J by 2 bases, with 12 bases between. Per the germline V gene, CDR1 is MNHNY and CDR2 is SVGAGI (reference sequence). This CDR3 is CASSRPGSNYGYTF. CDR3 bases: TGTGCCAGCAGTCGCCCAGGATCCAACTATGGCTACACCTTC.

V and J are TRBV6-1 and TRBJ2-6, with D unresolved. CDR1 is MNHNS and CDR2 is SASEGT in the germline V gene. With 6 bases removed from V and 0 bases from J, the gap between germline ends came to 3 bases. The CDR3 runs 13 residues. The CDR3: CASRASGANVLTF. CDR3 coding DNA: TGTGCCAGCAGGGCCTCTGGGGCCAACGTCCTGACTTTC.

The chain uses TRBV2 and TRBJ2-1; 10 bases are a match to TRBD1. V trimming: 9 bases; J trimming: 9 bases; junction bases outside the gene matches: 14. This CDR3 is built from 15 residues. Germline V CDR1 and CDR2: SNHLY, FYNNEI. The CDR3 loop is CASRRQGAKGSEQFF. The CDR3 DNA reads as TGTGCCAGTCGGAGACAGGGGGCTAAGGGGAGTGAGCAGTTCTTC. Supplemented by reference TRBV2 and TRBJ2-1, the full variable domain reads EPEVTQTPSHQVTQMGQEVILRCVPISNHLYFYWYRQILGQKVEFLVSFYNNEISEKSEIFDDQFSVERPDGSNFTLKIRSTKLEDSAMYFCASRRQGAKGSEQFFGPGTRLTVL.

There are a few counts of this clone. This chain joins TRBV10-3 and TRBJ1-2; 12 bases agree with TRBD1. This CDR3 has 16 residues. CDR1 and CDR2 from the germline V gene are ENHRY and SYGVKD. After removal of 10 bases from V and 4 bases from J, the junction contained 13 bases not matched to a gene. CDR3 coding DNA: TGTGCCACCGCCGAGGGACAGGGGGCCTCCCGCTATGGCTACACCTTC. Residues: CATAEGQGASRYGYTF.